The clone carrying this TCR beta chain was observed at least ten times. Its cognate antigen is unknown. This sample is part of a study of breast tumors, draining lymph nodes, adjacent tissues. Broader study findings: Tumor and nontumor repertoires were significantly more similar in luminal-like than in basal-like breast cancer. Most tumor T cells seemingly derive from lymph node, then expand in tumor.

Samples came from axillary lymph nodes draining the breast cancer. MiXCR, applied by TCRdb to the multiplex PCR reads, yields one record per CDR3 protein. This sample carries fewer than 200,000 distinct CDR3 sequences, 33% of them seen once, and the ten largest clones take over 3.5%. The sample comprised axillary lymph node tissue. This clonotype originated in a female donor with breast cancer. Some clones in this sample may be carry-over from other donors' samples.

CDR3 nucleotides: TGTGCCAGCCAGGCCGGTTTTTCAACTAATGAAAAACTGTTTTTT. It translates to CASQAGFSTNEKLFF. The rearrangement joins TRBV2 to TRBJ1-4, with D unresolved. Trimming took 8 bases from V and 0 from J, leaving 13 bases between them. Germline lookup yields CDR1 SNHLY and CDR2 FYNNEI. CDR3 size: 15 residues.